This passage covers 24 T cell receptor beta chains from one sample sequenced in a study of shared clonotypes between healthy human individuals. Libraries were prepared by immunoSEQ multiplex PCR; TCRdb keeps only in-frame clonotypes and omits some of them. The sample consists of 2.3 million or so clones, approximately 93% of them appearing once. The sample consisted of naive CD4+ T cells from PBMCs. Noted subset: CD45RA+ positively selected. These TCRs come from a man in his late teens or twenties in good health. Some clones in this sample may be carry-over from other donors' samples.

The chain recombines TRBV5-1 with TRBJ1-2; D unclear. Germline V gene data show CDR1 as SGHRS and CDR2 as YFSETQ. This CDR3 comprises 14 residues. Trimming cost V 0 bases and J 6 bases, with 12 bases left between them. The CDR3 region is CASSLVGEADGYTF. The CDR3 nucleotides are TGCGCCAGCAGCTTGGTCGGGGAGGCCGATGGCTACACCTTC.

The chain carries TRBV5-4 and TRBJ1-1; no firm D call. CDR1 and CDR2 from the germline V gene are SGHNT and YYREEE (reference sequence). The CDR3 runs 14 residues. The V end was cut by 5 bases, the J end by 1 base, with 12 bases between. Here the CDR3 reads CASRPPAENTEAFF. The CDR3 nucleotides read TGTGCCAGCAGGCCCCCGGCGGAGAACACTGAAGCTTTCTTT.

The chain couples TRBV13 to TRBJ2-5; D possibly corresponds to TRBD1 (5 bases). Germline values: CDR1 PRHDT, CDR2 FYEKMQ (reference sequence). The CDR3 covers 16 residues. Trimming removed 3 bases at V and 3 bases at J, with 17 bases between. The CDR3 reads CASSFLTAPTEETQYF. The DNA of the CDR3 is TGTGCCAGCAGCTTTTTAACGGCCCCGACAGAAGAGACCCAGTACTTC.

This clone was seen once. The chain couples TRBV4-1 to TRBJ1-2, with D tentatively TRBD1 (5 bases). With 1 base removed from V and 0 bases from J, the gap between germline ends came to 9 bases. The CDR3 length is 15 residues. Looked up from germline, CDR1 is MGHRA and CDR2 is YSYEKL. The CDR3 DNA reads as TGCGCCAGCAGCCAAGGACAGCCGCCTAACTATGGCTACACCTTC. Translating gives CASSQGQPPNYGYTF.

The rearrangement joins TRBV30 to TRBJ1-4; TRBD1 agrees at 8 bases. This CDR3 comprises 14 residues. CDR1 is GTSNPN and CDR2 is SVGIG in the germline V gene (reference sequence). J lost 7 bases, V lost 1 base, and 5 bases had no gene match. The CDR3 DNA sequence: TGTGCCTGGAGTGGACAGGGGTCTGGTGAAAAACTGTTTTTT. Translated, it gives CAWSGQGSGEKLFF.

The chain links TRBV7-2 to TRBJ1-4, with a possible D match to TRBD1 (6 bases). V was shortened by 5 bases and J by 7 bases, with 20 bases between the two germline ends. The CDR3 consists of 16 residues. In germline, CDR1 is SGHTA, CDR2 FQGNSA. CDR3 region: CASSPRGHGGGEKLFF. CDR3 nucleotide sequence: TGTGCCAGCAGCCCCCGGGGACATGGGGGGGGTGAAAAACTGTTTTTT.

J is TRBJ2-7 and V is TRBV7-3; D possibly corresponds to TRBD1 (6 bases). The CDR3 consists of 13 residues. With 1 base removed from V and 13 bases from J, the gap between germline ends came to 17 bases. CDR1 and CDR2 (germline): SGHTA, FQGTGA. The CDR3 is CASSLNQGTRSYF. The CDR3 region has the DNA TGTGCCAGCAGCTTAAATCAGGGGACCCGGAGTTACTTC.

This clone was found once. This rearrangement joins TRBV5-4 to TRBJ2-7; 10 bases map to TRBD2. The CDR3 totals 15 residues. The junction had 3 bases not matched to a gene; V was cut back by 0 bases and J by 3 bases. Germline CDR1 is SGHNT and CDR2 is YYREEE (reference sequence). CDR3 residues: CASSLASGSFYEQYF. The DNA of the CDR3 is TGTGCCAGCAGCTTGGCTAGCGGGAGTTTCTACGAGCAGTACTTC. The entire variable domain, with the rest obtained from reference TRBV5-4 and TRBJ2-7, is as follows: ETGVTQSPTHLIKTRGQQVTLRCSSQSGHNTVSWYQQALGQGPQFIFQYYREEENGRGNFPPRFSGLQFPNYSSELNVNALELDDSALYLCASSLASGSFYEQYFGPGTRLTVT.

In this sample, this clone turned up once. CDR3 nucleotides: TGCGCCAGCAGCTTGGCTGAATCCGGGGAGCTGTTTTTT. Amino acid sequence: CASSLAESGELFF. This sequence joins TRBV5-1 and TRBJ2-2, with D unresolved. The V gene's germline CDR1 is SGHRS and CDR2 YFSETQ. V lost 0 bases to trimming and J lost 6 bases, with 6 bases between them. The CDR3 extends over 13 amino acids.

The chain links TRBV27 to TRBJ2-1, with TRBD2 identical over 11 bases. Germline V gives CDR1 MNHEY, CDR2 SMNVEV (reference sequence). The CDR3 has 18 residues. With 6 bases clipped from V and 7 bases from J, the junction kept 17 bases outside the gene matches. In nucleotides, the CDR3 is TGTGCCAGCAGCCCCGGGCAAAGGGCTCTAGCGGGGGGAAATGAGCAGTTCTTC. Its translation is CASSPGQRALAGGNEQFF.

The sample holds one count of this clone. The chain uses TRBV9 and TRBJ2-1, with TRBD2 matching over 13 bases. V lost 2 bases, J lost 8 bases, and 13 bases stayed unmatched. This CDR3 is 18 amino acids long. Germline CDR1 reads SGDLS; CDR2 reads YYNGEE. For the CDR3, the DNA is TGTGCCAGCAGCGTGACGACTCCTACTAGCGGGAGGGCCGATGAGCAGTTCTTC. This gives the protein CASSVTTPTSGRADEQFF.

V gene TRBV10-3 combines with J gene TRBJ2-7; 11 positions match TRBD1. The CDR3 length is 15 residues. Trimming took 5 bases from V and 0 from J; bases not matched to a gene: 3. Germline CDR1 reads ENHRY; CDR2 reads SYGVKD. The DNA of the CDR3 is TGTGCCATCAGTCCGGACAGGGGGCTCTCCTACGAGCAGTACTTC. As protein: CAISPDRGLSYEQYF.

The J gene is TRBJ1-4, the V gene TRBV28, with no clear D. The CDR3 runs to 16 residues. V lost 2 bases, J lost 0 bases, and 10 bases lay in between. CDR1 MDHEN and CDR2 SYDVKM come from the germline V gene. Here the CDR3 DNA reads TGTGCCAGCAGTTTAAGAGGCCTTGCAACTAATGAAAAACTGTTTTTT. It yields the protein CASSLRGLATNEKLFF.

The V and J genes are TRBV6-1 and TRBJ2-1; no clear D gene. This CDR3 has 13 residues. Germline assignment: CDR1 MNHNS and CDR2 SASEGT. V was cut by 6 bases and J by 10 bases, with 16 bases left in between. This CDR3 is CASREYPGTEQFF. As DNA, the CDR3 is TGTGCCAGCAGAGAGTACCCAGGAACGGAGCAGTTCTTC.

The chain has TRBV10-3 and TRBJ2-1, with 10 bases matching TRBD2. This CDR3 has 16 residues. Germline CDR1 ENHRY, CDR2 SYGVKD. Trimming took 3 bases from V and 4 from J; bases not matched to a gene: 6. CDR3 loop: CAISDPSGRAYNEQFF. CDR3 DNA sequence: TGTGCCATCAGTGACCCAAGCGGGAGGGCGTACAATGAGCAGTTCTTC.

This clone has a single count. This rearrangement joins TRBV7-2 to TRBJ1-3; D may be TRBD1 (6 bases). The CDR3 has 16 residues. The germline V and J ends were trimmed by 4 bases and 2 bases, with 15 bases remaining between them. Germline values: CDR1 SGHTA, CDR2 FQGNSA. CDR3 DNA: TGTGCCAGCAGCTCCAATCAGGGGAGACCTGGAAACACCATATATTTT. It is translated as CASSSNQGRPGNTIYF.

This clone was found once. V gene TRBV6-6 combines with J gene TRBJ2-5; a possible D gene is TRBD1 (5 bases). Trimming removed 6 bases at V and 6 bases at J, with 23 bases between. Germline V gene lookup returns CDR1 MNHNY and CDR2 SVGAGI (reference sequence). The CDR3 length is 16 residues. CDR3 loop: CASSDILGREVKTQYF. CDR3 DNA: TGTGCCAGCAGCGATATCCTGGGCAGGGAAGTAAAGACCCAGTACTTC.

This chain joins TRBV15 and TRBJ2-7; no reliable D call. Per the germline V gene, CDR1 is LNHNV and CDR2 is YYDKDF (reference sequence). V lost 2 bases and J 4 bases, leaving 18 bases between the germline ends. There are 16 residues in the CDR3. The CDR3 bases are TGTGCCACCAGCAGAAATAGAGGCGTTCCCAGATACGAGCAGTACTTC. Translating gives CATSRNRGVPRYEQYF.

The rearrangement links TRBV7-3 to TRBJ2-3; TRBD2 agrees at 10 bases. V gave up 5 bases and J gave up 6 bases; unmatched junction bases: 5. This CDR3 comprises 14 residues. CDR1 SGHTA and CDR2 FQGTGA come from the germline V gene. The CDR3 region is CASSRGLADDTQYF. CDR3 DNA: TGTGCCAGCAGCCGCGGACTAGCGGACGATACGCAGTATTTT.

V gene TRBV5-6 combines with J gene TRBJ2-3, with 9 bases identical to TRBD2. Germline loops: CDR1 SGHDT, CDR2 YYEEEE. Trimming took 0 bases from V and 9 from J; bases not matched to a gene: 5. There are 14 residues in the CDR3. CDR3 DNA sequence: TGTGCCAGCAGCTTGGCTATTAGCGGGAGCACGCAGTATTTT. Translation gives CASSLAISGSTQYF.

This clone has only one observation. The CDR3 nucleotides are TGCGCCAGCAGGGAGCGGGAGAGATACAATGAGCAGTTCTTC. The encoded protein is CASRERERYNEQFF. The chain has TRBV10-2 and TRBJ2-1, with 8 bases that match TRBD2. This CDR3 region has 14 residues. Trimming at V came to 6 bases and at J to 4 bases, leaving 5 bases not matched to a gene. Germline V gene sequence: CDR1 WSHSY, CDR2 SAAADI.

The J gene is TRBJ1-4, the V gene TRBV5-1; 7 bases fit TRBD1. Germline V gene data show CDR1 as SGHRS and CDR2 as YFSETQ. This CDR3 is built from 14 residues. V shed 4 bases and J 5 bases; nucleotides not matched to a gene: 5. The CDR3 nucleotides read TGCGCCAGCAGCGTGGGACAGCCGAATGAAAAACTGTTTTTT. Translated, it gives CASSVGQPNEKLFF.

Concerning this clone: The same CDR3 can be traced to other DNA sequences in this sample. CDR3 amino acids: CASSLQANTEAFF. The CDR3 DNA reads TGTGCCAGCAGCTTACAGGCGAACACTGAAGCTTTCTTT. The chain uses TRBV7-9 and TRBJ1-1, with D unclear. Trimming pared 2 bases from V and 1 base from J, leaving 5 bases between. Germline-derived CDR1 and CDR2 are SEHNR and FQNEAQ (reference sequence). The CDR3 covers 13 residues.

The V and J genes are TRBV5-1 and TRBJ2-1, with D uncertain. This CDR3 contains 13 residues. V lost 3 bases to trimming and J lost 10 bases, with 14 bases between them. Germline V gene data show CDR1 as SGHRS and CDR2 as YFSETQ. CDR3 sequence reads: CASSSNLGPEQFF. DNA of the CDR3: TGCGCCAGCAGCTCAAATTTAGGTCCAGAGCAGTTCTTC.